This entry features one T cell receptor beta chain sequence. This CDR3 comprises 14 residues. Germline V gene data show CDR1 as SGDLS and CDR2 as YYNGEE. The J segment lost 9 bases and the V segment lost 4 bases, leaving 8 bases of the junction unmatched. This record belongs to a study of identical twins. Template switching introduced a universal primer site, and the cDNA bore unique molecular identifiers. One entry per CDR3 protein, called by TCRdb with MiXCR from the 5' RACE reads. The data contain approximately 490,000 distinct CDR3 sequences, 20% to 25% of them singletons. The same sample was also used in a study of yellow fever vaccine responses in identical twins.

Specimen: CD4+ T cells sorted from blood. This TCR was sampled from a young woman in good health. This chain connects TRBV9 to TRBJ2-1; TRBD1 agrees at 9 bases. The CDR3 DNA reads as TGTGCCAGCAGCCCCGGGACAGGGTGGGGTGAGCAGTTCTTC. The encoded protein is CASSPGTGWGEQFF.